The entry that follows covers one T cell receptor (beta chain) sequence. Its antigen is unknown. This sample was taken from a study of CD8 T cells in Susac syndrome. In the study overall: There were Susac syndrome patients who were therapy-naive at blood draw, others on corticosteroids, and others on intravenous immunoglobulin alone.

Study-wide findings and caveats: The CD4+ T cell repertoires of Susac syndrome were found to show no clonal expansion. The study's TCR sequencing and HLA analysis covered a relatively small number of individuals, and the study acknowledged this.

The authors reverse transcribed 0.5 to 1 ug RNA with random hexamers. Using its own MiXCR run on the immunoSEQ multiplex PCR reads, TCRdb lists one record per CDR3 protein. The repertoire holds 160,000 or so distinct CDR3 sequences, with approximately 94% as singletons. CDR3 size: 15 residues. V shed 6 bases, J shed 2 bases, and the junction held 8 bases outside the gene matches. Looked up from germline, CDR1 is MNHEY and CDR2 is SMNVEV (reference sequence). The specimen sequenced was CD4+ T cells from PBMCs. This chain connects TRBV27 to TRBJ2-7; TRBD1 agrees at 9 bases. The sequence was obtained from a human donor with Susac syndrome. The CDR3 DNA is TGTGCCAGCAGGAGGGACAGGGCTGCTACCTACGAGCAGTACTTC. Protein sequence: CASRRDRAATYEQYF.